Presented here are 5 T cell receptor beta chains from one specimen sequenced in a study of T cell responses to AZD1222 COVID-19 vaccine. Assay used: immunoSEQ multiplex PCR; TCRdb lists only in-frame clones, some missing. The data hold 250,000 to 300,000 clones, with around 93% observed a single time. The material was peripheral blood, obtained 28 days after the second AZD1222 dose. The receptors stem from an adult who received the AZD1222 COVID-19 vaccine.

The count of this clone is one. CDR3 bases: TGTGCCAGCAGCTTAGGAACCAGCACTGAAGCTTTCTTT. This gives the protein CASSLGTSTEAFF. The rearrangement joins TRBV7-8 to TRBJ1-1, with D unresolved. The CDR3 loop spans 13 amino acids. CDR1 is SGHVS and CDR2 is FQNEAQ in the germline V gene. The ends were cut back, 1 base at V and 4 bases at J, with 7 bases in the middle.

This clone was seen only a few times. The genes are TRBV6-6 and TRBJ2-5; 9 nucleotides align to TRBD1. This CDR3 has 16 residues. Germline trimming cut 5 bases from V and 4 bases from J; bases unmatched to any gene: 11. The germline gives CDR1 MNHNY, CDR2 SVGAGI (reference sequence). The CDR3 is CASSPLGQGLGETQYF. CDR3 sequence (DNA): TGTGCCAGCAGTCCCCTCGGACAGGGGCTGGGAGAGACCCAGTACTTC.

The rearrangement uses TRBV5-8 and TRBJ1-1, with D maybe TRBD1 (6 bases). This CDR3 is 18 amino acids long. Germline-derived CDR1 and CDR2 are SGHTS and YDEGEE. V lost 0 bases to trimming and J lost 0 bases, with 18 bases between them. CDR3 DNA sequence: TGTGCCAGCAGCTTGGGCCTCCACAGGTGGGGGCTGAACACTGAAGCTTTCTTT. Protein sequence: CASSLGLHRWGLNTEAFF.

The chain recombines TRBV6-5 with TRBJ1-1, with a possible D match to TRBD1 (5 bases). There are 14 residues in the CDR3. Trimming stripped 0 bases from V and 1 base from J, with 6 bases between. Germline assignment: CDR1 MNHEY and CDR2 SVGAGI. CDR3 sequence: CASSYSGGNTEAFF. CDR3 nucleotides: TGTGCCAGCAGTTACTCCGGGGGGAACACTGAAGCTTTCTTT.

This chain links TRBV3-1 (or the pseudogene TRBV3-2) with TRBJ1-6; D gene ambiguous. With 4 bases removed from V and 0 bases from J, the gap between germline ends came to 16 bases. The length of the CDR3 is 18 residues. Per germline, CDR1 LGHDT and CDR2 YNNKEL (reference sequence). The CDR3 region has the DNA TGTGCCAGCAGCCTAACCGCCCCAGAGAGCTCCTATAATTCACCCCTCCACTTT. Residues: CASSLTAPESSYNSPLHF.